This note documents a single T cell receptor (beta chain) sequence. The sample belongs to a study of blood T cell repertoires in COVID-19. In the study overall: COVID-19 samples collected from the United States, Italy and Spain covered acute and convalescent phases.

Original data processing: Estimates of nucleated cell counts were drawn from the amplification of reference gene primers. Using immunoSEQ multiplex PCR, the repertoire was profiled, and TCRdb retains in-frame clones only, with some absent. The DNA was the basis for D and trimming; V, J and clone size are from that table. This sample carries about 280,000 clones, roughly 85% of them seen once, and the ten largest clones take about 2.5%. Participants' own reports of clinical history determined their cohort assignment. Either two negative PCRs, clearance, or symptom resolution qualified Cohort 3 donors as recovered. The CDR3 contains 14 residues. Trimming took off 8 bases at V and 1 base at J, with 13 bases between the two ends. Germline-derived CDR1 and CDR2 are LNHDA and SQIVND (reference sequence).

Sequenced sample: PBMCs or T cells enriched from blood (not recorded which). V gene TRBV19 combines with J gene TRBJ2-3, with a tentative D call TRBD1 (6 bases). This receptor was obtained from a woman aged 45-65 years who had recovered from COVID-19. DNA of the CDR3: TGTGCCAGTGGACAGTCGCCGGGCACAGATACGCAGTATTTT. Its translation: CASGQSPGTDTQYF.